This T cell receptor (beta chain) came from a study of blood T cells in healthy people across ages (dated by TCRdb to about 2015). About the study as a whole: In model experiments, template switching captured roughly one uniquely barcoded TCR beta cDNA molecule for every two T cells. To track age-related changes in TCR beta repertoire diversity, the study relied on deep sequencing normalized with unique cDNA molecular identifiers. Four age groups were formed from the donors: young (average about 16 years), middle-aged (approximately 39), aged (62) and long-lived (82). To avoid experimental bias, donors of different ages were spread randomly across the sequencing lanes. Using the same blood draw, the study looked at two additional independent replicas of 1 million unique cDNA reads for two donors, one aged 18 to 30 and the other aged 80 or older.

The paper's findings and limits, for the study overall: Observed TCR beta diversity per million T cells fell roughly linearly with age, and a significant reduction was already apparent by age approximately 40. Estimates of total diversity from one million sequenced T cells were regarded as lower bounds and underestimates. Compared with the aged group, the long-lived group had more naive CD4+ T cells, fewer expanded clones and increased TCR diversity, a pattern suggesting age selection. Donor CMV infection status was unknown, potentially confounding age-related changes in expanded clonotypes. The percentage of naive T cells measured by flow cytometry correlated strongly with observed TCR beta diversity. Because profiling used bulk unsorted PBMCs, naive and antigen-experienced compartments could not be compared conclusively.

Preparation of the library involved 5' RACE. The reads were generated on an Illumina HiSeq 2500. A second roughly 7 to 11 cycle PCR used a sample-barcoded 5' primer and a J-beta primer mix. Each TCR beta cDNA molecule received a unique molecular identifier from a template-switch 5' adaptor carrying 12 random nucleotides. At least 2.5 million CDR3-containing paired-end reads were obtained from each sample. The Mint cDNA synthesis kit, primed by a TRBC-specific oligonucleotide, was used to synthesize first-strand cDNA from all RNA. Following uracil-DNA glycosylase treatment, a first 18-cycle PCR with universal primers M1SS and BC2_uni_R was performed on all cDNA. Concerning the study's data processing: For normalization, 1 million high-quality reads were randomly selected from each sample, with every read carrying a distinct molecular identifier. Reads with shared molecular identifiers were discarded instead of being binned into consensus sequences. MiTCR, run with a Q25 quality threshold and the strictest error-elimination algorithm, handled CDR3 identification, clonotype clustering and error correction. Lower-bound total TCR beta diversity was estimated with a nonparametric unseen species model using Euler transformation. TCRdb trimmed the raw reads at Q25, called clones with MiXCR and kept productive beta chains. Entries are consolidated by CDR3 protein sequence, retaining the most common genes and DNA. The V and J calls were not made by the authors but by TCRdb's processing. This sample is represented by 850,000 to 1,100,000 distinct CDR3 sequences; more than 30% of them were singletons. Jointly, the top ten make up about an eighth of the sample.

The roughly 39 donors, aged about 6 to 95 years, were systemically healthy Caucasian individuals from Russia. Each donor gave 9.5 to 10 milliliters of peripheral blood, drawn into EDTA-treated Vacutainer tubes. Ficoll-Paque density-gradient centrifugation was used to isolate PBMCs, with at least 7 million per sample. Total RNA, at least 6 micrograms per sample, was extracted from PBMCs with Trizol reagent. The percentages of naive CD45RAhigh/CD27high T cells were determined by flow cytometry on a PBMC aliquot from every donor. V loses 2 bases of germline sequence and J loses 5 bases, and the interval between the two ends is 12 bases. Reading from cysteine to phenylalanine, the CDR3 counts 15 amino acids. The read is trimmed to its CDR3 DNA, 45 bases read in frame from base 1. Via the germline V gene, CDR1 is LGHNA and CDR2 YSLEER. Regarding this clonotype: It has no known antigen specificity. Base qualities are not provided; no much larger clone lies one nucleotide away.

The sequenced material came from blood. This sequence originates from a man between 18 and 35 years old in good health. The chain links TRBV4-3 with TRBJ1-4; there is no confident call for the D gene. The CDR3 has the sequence CASSQQQRMNEKLFF. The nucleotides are TGCGCCAGCAGCCAACAACAGAGGATGAATGAAAAACTGTTTTTT.